This T cell receptor beta chain was profiled in a study of blood T cells in healthy people across ages. Primers used in a second PCR of roughly 6 to 11 cycles were a sample-barcoded 5' primer and a J-beta primer mix. TCRdb re-derived calls from the 5' RACE reads in MiXCR, one entry per CDR3 protein. Of 850,000 to 1,300,000 distinct CDR3 sequences in the sample, over 35% were seen once. The CDR3 is 14 amino acids. The germline CDR1 and CDR2 sequences are MGHRA and YSYEKL. V gave up 3 bases and J gave up 11 bases, with 17 bases separating them. The chain employs TRBV4-1 and TRBJ1-5, with D perhaps TRBD1 (5 bases). Sequencing was carried out using blood. This TCR was sampled from a woman in her fifties or sixties in good health. The CDR3: CASSQEGGGWTQHF. As DNA, the CDR3 is TGCGCCAGCAGCCAGGAAGGTGGGGGGTGGACCCAGCATTTT.